The rows below give T cell receptor beta chains drawn from one sample of a study of control samples from healthy donors and cancer patients. TCRdb's table, derived via immunoSEQ multiplex PCR, lists solely in-frame clones and lacks some. The sample lists just over 150,000 clones, roughly 89% occurring once. Sequenced: blood. Source of these receptors: a man aged 25 to 40 in good health. Each CDR3 is given with its conserved first and last residue. D genes are given only for firm matches. Expanded clones get a size class; other rows say once, few or many, or leave the size out.

>NA|TRBV5-1|TRBJ2-7|few
CASSLAPSYEQYF
TGCGCCAGCAGCTTGGCCCCTTCCTACGAGCAGTACTTC
>NA|TRBV24-1|TRBJ2-1|NA
CATSSINEQFF
TGTGCCACCAGTTCAATCAATGAGCAGTTCTTC
>NA|TRBV28|TRBJ1-3|NA
CASSLKNSPGNTIYF
TGTGCCAGCAGTTTAAAGAACAGTCCTGGAAACACCATATATTTT
>NA|TRBV19|TRBJ2-6|NA
CASSSLTVSGANVLTF
TGTGCCAGTAGTTCCCTGACGGTCTCTGGGGCCAACGTCCTGACTTTC
>NA|TRBV7-7|TRBJ2-5|NA
CASSPGRETQYF
TGTGCCAGCAGCCCAGGAAGAGAGACCCAGTACTTC
>NA|TRBV12-3/TRBV12-4|TRBJ1-5|NA
CASSLNQPQHF
TGTGCCAGCAGTTTGAATCAGCCCCAGCATTTT
>NA|TRBV27|TRBJ2-5|NA
CASSPGEAGRGETQYF
TGTGCCAGCAGCCCCGGGGAGGCGGGAAGGGGGGAGACCCAGTACTTC
>NA|TRBV19|TRBJ2-7|NA
CASSIQGGAAEQYF
TGTGCCAGTAGTATTCAGGGGGGGGCGGCCGAGCAGTACTTC
>NA|TRBV3-1/TRBV3-2|TRBJ2-7|NA
CASSQEGSRSYEQYF
TGTGCCAGCAGCCAAGAGGGCAGCCGCTCCTACGAGCAGTACTTC
>NA|TRBV11-2|TRBJ1-1|NA
CASSSPGTGLNTEAFF
TGTGCCAGCAGCTCTCCCGGAACAGGTTTGAACACTGAAGCTTTCTTT
>NA|TRBV6-5|TRBJ1-1|NA
CASSSNSGTPKGAFF
TGTGCCAGCAGCTCAAACTCCGGGACACCGAAAGGAGCTTTCTTT
>NA|TRBV7-9|TRBJ1-2|NA
CASSYGGPYGYTF
TGTGCCAGCAGCTATGGGGGCCCTTATGGCTACACCTTC
>NA|TRBV24-1|TRBJ2-7|NA
CATSDADGTYEQYF
TGTGCCACCAGTGATGCGGACGGAACCTACGAGCAGTACTTC
>NA|TRBV20-1|TRBJ1-2|NA
CSAEDSGYTF
TGCAGTGCTGAGGACAGCGGCTACACCTTC
>NA|TRBV14|TRBJ2-1|NA
CASSHWESYNEQFF
TGTGCCAGCAGCCATTGGGAGTCCTACAATGAGCAGTTCTTC
>NA|TRBV19|TRBJ2-5|NA
CASSSQPQETQYF
TGTGCCAGTAGTTCCCAGCCACAAGAGACCCAGTACTTC
>NA|TRBV27|TRBJ1-5|NA
CASSRTAASNQPQHF
TGTGCCAGCAGCAGGACCGCCGCTAGCAATCAGCCCCAGCATTTT
>NA|TRBV19|TRBJ1-5|NA
CASSIDWLGRQPQHF
TGTGCCAGTAGTATAGATTGGCTAGGGAGGCAGCCCCAGCATTTT
>NA|TRBV4-2|TRBJ2-1|NA
CASSHYPRSTGYNEQFF
TGTGCCAGCAGCCATTATCCCCGGTCCACTGGGTACAATGAGCAGTTCTTC
>NA|TRBV5-1|TRBJ2-1|NA
CASYENNEQFF
TGCGCCAGCTACGAAAACAATGAGCAGTTCTTC
>NA|TRBV6-5|TRBJ1-2|NA
CASRYRDAGYGYTF
TGTGCCAGCAGATACAGGGACGCGGGTTATGGCTACACCTTC
>NA|TRBV18|TRBJ2-1|NA
CASSPPGWGSYNEQFF
TGTGCCAGCTCACCTCCGGGGTGGGGGTCCTACAATGAGCAGTTCTTC
>NA|TRBV5-6|TRBJ1-2|NA
CASSSTVGGYTF
TGTGCCAGCAGCTCCACAGTTGGTGGCTACACCTTC
>NA|TRBV28|TRBJ2-1|NA
CASSLDQSTNEQFF
TGTGCCAGCAGTCTCGACCAATCAACAAATGAGCAGTTCTTC
>NA|TRBV4-2|TRBJ1-5|few
CASSQGQSEKPQHF
TGTGCCAGCAGCCAAGGGCAGTCTGAAAAGCCCCAGCATTTT
>NA|TRBV5-1|TRBJ2-7|NA
CASSLGAEPYEQYF
TGCGCCAGCAGCCTCGGTGCGGAGCCGTACGAGCAGTACTTC
>NA|TRBV6-1|TRBJ1-5|NA
CASSDKGGKGQPQHF
TGTGCCAGCAGTGACAAGGGAGGTAAGGGTCAGCCCCAGCATTTT
>NA|TRBV7-9|TRBJ2-7|once
CASSSSIGRSHEQYF
TGTGCCAGCAGCTCGTCAATTGGCAGGTCCCACGAGCAGTACTTC
>TRBD2|TRBV7-6|TRBJ2-5|NA
CASRHSGREETQYF
TGTGCCAGCAGACATAGCGGGAGAGAAGAGACCCAGTACTTC
>TRBD2|TRBV11-3|TRBJ2-2|NA
CASSQSGGGTGELFF
TGTGCCAGCAGCCAGAGCGGGGGAGGCACCGGGGAGCTGTTTTTT
>NA|TRBV14|TRBJ2-1|NA
CASSTIRGSGEQFF
TGTGCCAGCAGCACCATACGGGGTAGTGGTGAGCAGTTCTTC
>TRBD1|TRBV5-6|TRBJ2-2|NA
CASSPNPTGDGELFF
TGTGCCAGCAGCCCAAACCCGACAGGGGACGGGGAGCTGTTTTTT
>NA|TRBV7-2|TRBJ2-7|many
CASSQGPYLGWEQYF
TGTGCCAGCAGCCAAGGTCCCTACCTCGGCTGGGAGCAGTACTTC
>NA|TRBV7-3|TRBJ2-5|NA
CASSMGPQETQYF
TGTGCCAGCAGCATGGGACCTCAAGAGACCCAGTACTTC
>NA|TRBV20-1|TRBJ2-1|NA
CSAGKVHEQFF
TGCAGTGCTGGCAAAGTCCATGAGCAGTTCTTC
>TRBD2|TRBV5-1|TRBJ2-2|NA
CASSEATSANTGELFF
TGCGCCAGCAGCGAGGCTACTAGCGCGAACACCGGGGAGCTGTTTTTT
>NA|TRBV7-9|TRBJ2-3|NA
CASSLAKGTQYF
TGTGCCAGCAGCTTAGCGAAGGGTACGCAGTATTTT
>TRBD2|TRBV27|TRBJ2-3|NA
CASSVNPGTSGPTDTQYF
TGTGCCAGCAGTGTTAACCCCGGGACTAGCGGGCCCACAGATACGCAGTATTTT
>NA|TRBV21-1|TRBJ1-6|NA
CASSKGPGDRWKLISPLHF
TGTGCCAGCAGCAAAGGCCCGGGGGACAGGTGGAAACTAATTTCACCCCTCCACTTT
>NA|TRBV20-1|TRBJ2-7|few
CSARAGYEQYF
TGCAGTGCTAGGGCGGGCTACGAGCAGTACTTC
>TRBD2|TRBV28|TRBJ2-3|NA
CASIYGLAGSRGGDLSTDTQYF
TGTGCCAGCATCTATGGACTAGCGGGATCTAGGGGGGGGGATCTTAGCACAGATACGCAGTATTTT
>TRBD2|TRBV5-4|TRBJ2-1|NA
CASSLGGTSALLFYNEQFF
TGTGCCAGCAGCTTGGGGGGGACTAGCGCATTGCTCTTCTACAATGAGCAGTTCTTC
>NA|TRBV6-2/TRBV6-3|TRBJ2-3|NA
CASSRNQGVPTDTQYF
TGTGCCAGCAGTCGTAATCAAGGGGTCCCCACAGATACGCAGTATTTT
>NA|TRBV6-2/TRBV6-3|TRBJ2-5|NA
CASSSVVETQYF
TGTGCCAGCAGTTCTGTAGTAGAGACCCAGTACTTC
>NA|TRBV12-3/TRBV12-4|TRBJ1-1|NA
CASSFTGATEAFF
TGTGCCAGCAGTTTCACGGGGGCCACTGAAGCTTTCTTT
>NA|TRBV11-1|TRBJ2-5|NA
CASSFRRSTSGETQYF
TGTGCCAGCAGTTTTAGGAGGTCTACGTCAGGAGAGACCCAGTACTTC
>TRBD1|TRBV5-1|TRBJ1-6|NA
CASSLVGGRGPLHF
TGCGCCAGCAGCTTGGTAGGGGGCCGCGGACCCCTCCACTTT
>NA|TRBV9|TRBJ2-1|NA
CASSVDGYNEQFF
TGTGCCAGCAGCGTAGATGGCTACAATGAGCAGTTCTTC
>NA|TRBV7-9|TRBJ2-1|few
CASSYRAGYNEQFF
TGTGCCAGCAGCTACAGGGCGGGGTACAATGAGCAGTTCTTC
>TRBD1|TRBV5-1|TRBJ1-2|NA
CASSLEGAGGYTF
TGCGCCAGCAGCTTGGAGGGGGCGGGAGGCTACACCTTC
>TRBD1|TRBV5-4|TRBJ2-7|NA
CASSSRQGARYEQYF
TGTGCCAGCAGCTCGCGACAGGGGGCTCGGTACGAGCAGTACTTC
>TRBD1|TRBV27|TRBJ2-2|NA
CASRLGTGEMGELFF
TGTGCCAGCCGCCTCGGGACAGGGGAGATGGGGGAGCTGTTTTTT
>NA|TRBV27|TRBJ2-3|NA
CASGVQKTDTQYF
TGTGCCAGCGGTGTCCAGAAGACAGATACGCAGTATTTT
>NA|TRBV7-2|TRBJ2-1|once
CASSLLAAIEQFF
TGTGCCAGCAGCTTACTAGCAGCCATTGAGCAGTTCTTC